Below, 24 T cell receptor beta chains from the same sample are listed, as sequenced in a study of human T cells and chemical hapten exposure. A single record per CDR3 protein comes from TCRdb applying MiXCR to the RACE reads. The sample includes 150,000 to 200,000 distinct CDR3 sequences, 14% seen only once; the top ten take less than 2%. Time point indicated: patch test 1, 2 weeks after DPC sensitization. Documented treatment: therapeutic diphenylcyclopropenone sensitization with weekly scalp DPC. The sequencing here drew on whole blood, taken in connection with sensitization to the hapten diphenylcyclopropenone (DPC). These receptors were collected from a woman between 25 and 40 years old with alopecia areata. Some clones in this sample may be carry-over from other donors' samples.

The rearrangement links TRBV12-3 or TRBV12-4 to TRBJ2-5; no firm D call. CDR3 length: 14 amino acids. V lost 5 bases to trimming and J lost 2 bases, with 12 bases between them. In nucleotides, the CDR3 is TGTGCCAGCAGTCTTCATAAACGGCAAGAGACCCAGTACTTC. Its protein is CASSLHKRQETQYF.

A few counts support this clonotype. V and J are TRBV27 and TRBJ2-3, with D uncertain. This CDR3 has 13 residues. V lost 3 bases, J lost 5 bases, and 9 bases lay in between. Germline-derived CDR1 and CDR2 are MNHEY and SMNVEV (reference sequence). CDR3 loop: CASSFLVQDTQYF. Written as DNA, the CDR3 is TGTGCCAGCAGTTTTCTCGTGCAAGATACGCAGTATTTT.

The chain employs TRBV4-3 and TRBJ2-1, with 7 bases that match TRBD2. CDR3 length: 15 amino acids. Germline values: CDR1 LGHNA, CDR2 YSLEER. Germline trimming cut 0 bases from V and 7 bases from J; bases unmatched to any gene: 6. CDR3 in DNA: TGCGCCAGCAGCCAAGAGTGGACTAGGATAAATGAGCAGTTCTTC. Residues: CASSQEWTRINEQFF.

The genes are TRBV28 and TRBJ1-2; perhaps TRBD1 as D (6 bases). The V gene lost 7 bases and the J gene lost 6 bases, with 27 bases spanning the gap. The CDR3 consists of 17 residues. Germline V gives CDR1 MDHEN, CDR2 SYDVKM. CDR3 residues: CASKDRRRDLRKDGYTF. DNA of the CDR3: TGTGCCAGCAAAGACAGGAGGCGGGACCTTCGTAAGGATGGCTACACCTTC.

The V gene is TRBV5-1, the J gene TRBJ1-4; D call uncertain. Trimming left V 4 bases short and J 3 bases short, with 13 bases between. In germline, CDR1 is SGHRS, CDR2 YFSETQ. This CDR3 spans 15 amino acids. The CDR3 nucleotides are TGCGCCAGCAGCGCACAAGGTTCCCCTAATGAAAAACTGTTTTTT. It yields the protein CASSAQGSPNEKLFF.

This clonotype was seen more than once but under ten times. The V and J genes are TRBV28 and TRBJ1-2; 7 bases are a match to TRBD1. The CDR3 length is 11 residues. The ends lost 6 bases at V and 5 bases at J; junction bases unmatched: 0. From germline, CDR1 is MDHEN and CDR2 SYDVKM. CDR3 protein: CASRTGYGYTF. DNA for the CDR3: TGTGCCAGCAGGACAGGGTATGGCTACACCTTC.

The chain combines TRBV12-5 with TRBJ1-3, with unresolved D. Germline CDR1 LGHNT, CDR2 FRNRAP. Trimming shortened V by 5 bases and J by 0 bases, and 17 bases separated the two germline ends. CDR3 length equals 17 residues. Here the CDR3 reads CASGRFRVTSSGNTIYF. The CDR3 nucleotides read TGTGCTAGTGGTCGTTTCCGGGTAACGAGCTCTGGAAACACCATATATTTT. Full variable domain (missing parts from reference TRBV12-5 and TRBJ1-3): DARVTQTPRHKVTEMGQEVTMRCQPILGHNTVFWYRQTMMQGLELLAYFRNRAPLDDSGMPKDRFSAEMPDATLATLKIQPSEPRDSAVYFCASGRFRVTSSGNTIYFGEGSWLTVV.

For the CDR3, the DNA is TGTGCCAGCAAATCCCCCTACGAGCAGTACTTC. Amino acid sequence: CASKSPYEQYF. V usage is TRBV28 and J usage is TRBJ2-7; no firm D call. Per the germline V gene, CDR1 is MDHEN and CDR2 is SYDVKM. CDR3 length equals 11 residues. Between the trimmed V and J ends, which lost 7 bases and 2 bases, there was a span of 6 bases.

The chain has TRBV5-1 and TRBJ2-5, with TRBD1 identical over 9 bases. With V trimmed by 0 bases and J by 5 bases, 8 bases remained unmatched. Germline V gives CDR1 SGHRS, CDR2 YFSETQ. CDR3 size: 16 residues. The CDR3 is CASSLGPGQGTETQYF. CDR3 bases: TGCGCCAGCAGCTTGGGACCGGGACAGGGAACCGAGACCCAGTACTTC.

V and J are TRBV7-2 and TRBJ2-2; 13 nucleotides line up with TRBD2. V shed 6 bases and J 6 bases; nucleotides not matched to a gene: 4. This CDR3 comprises 15 residues. Germline V gives CDR1 SGHTA, CDR2 FQGNSA. In DNA form, the CDR3 reads TGTGCCAGCAGAGAACTAGCGGGGGGGCCCGGGGAGCTGTTTTTT. Its protein is CASRELAGGPGELFF.

On this clonotype: At one end the junction does not follow the germline gene, possibly because of a read error. The chain is built from TRBV15 and TRBJ1-4, with D possibly matching TRBD1 (6 bases). The CDR3 spans 16 residues. Germline loops: CDR1 LNHNV, CDR2 YYDKDF (reference sequence). CDR3 protein: CATSRDAGTTSEKLFF. The CDR3, as DNA: TGTGCCACCAGCCGAGACGCAGGGACAACTAGTGAAAAACTGTTTTTT.

This clonotype turned up a few times. The chain employs TRBV20-1 and TRBJ2-5; the D is unclear. The CDR3 has 13 residues. The V and J ends lost 1 base and 5 bases respectively, with 11 bases between them. The germline V gene encodes CDR1 DFQATT and CDR2 SNEGSKA (reference sequence). CDR3 nucleotide sequence: TGCAGTGCTAGAGCAGAACCGACGGAGACCCAGTACTTC. It specifies CSARAEPTETQYF.

Written as DNA, the CDR3 is TGCGCCAGCATCCTTATACCGGGACAGGGGAACTATGGCTACACCTTC. This codes for CASILIPGQGNYGYTF. V is TRBV5-1 and J is TRBJ1-2, with 10 bases that match TRBD1. After removal of 6 bases from V and 2 bases from J, the junction contained 10 bases not matched to a gene. Germline CDR1 SGHRS, CDR2 YFSETQ. The CDR3 spans 16 residues.

The chain uses TRBV5-1 and TRBJ2-5; 9 bases map to TRBD1. Germline CDR1 is SGHRS and CDR2 is YFSETQ. The length of the CDR3 is 14 residues. The V segment lost 4 bases and the J segment 3 bases; nucleotides outside the gene matches: 4. The DNA of the CDR3 is TGCGCCAGCAGCATGGGACAGGGAAAAGAGACCCAGTACTTC. Its protein is CASSMGQGKETQYF.

In this sample, this clonotype turned up many times. This chain joins TRBV7-8 and TRBJ2-1, with D uncertain. Germline V lookup: CDR1 SGHVS, CDR2 FQNEAQ. Trimming took 3 bases from V and 5 from J, leaving 8 bases between them. This CDR3 has 13 amino acids. Here the CDR3 DNA reads TGTGCCAGCAGCTTCGTACGTGACAATGAGCAGTTCTTC. Protein: CASSFVRDNEQFF. Full variable domain (missing parts from reference TRBV7-8 and TRBJ2-1): GAGVSQSPRYKVAKRGQDVALRCDPISGHVSLFWYQQALGQGPEFLTYFQNEAQLDKSGLPSDRFFAERPEGSVSTLKIQRTQQEDSAVYLCASSFVRDNEQFFGPGTRLTVL.

This clonotype showed up many times. The chain uses TRBV6-5 and TRBJ1-2; 12 nucleotides align to TRBD1. Germline lookup yields CDR1 MNHEY and CDR2 SVGAGI. The length of the CDR3 is 16 residues. Germline trimming cut 2 bases from V and 3 bases from J; bases unmatched to any gene: 4. The CDR3 loop is CASSYTGTGGDYGYTF. The CDR3 nucleotides are TGTGCCAGCAGTTACACCGGGACAGGGGGCGACTATGGCTACACCTTC.

This clonotype was seen only a few times. This chain uses TRBV4-1 with TRBJ2-7; 8 nucleotides match TRBD2. CDR3 length equals 15 residues. Per the germline V gene, CDR1 is MGHRA and CDR2 is YSYEKL. J was trimmed by 6 bases and V by 0 bases; bases with no gene match: 7. CDR3 in amino acids: CASSQEKRETGEQYF. CDR3 in DNA: TGCGCCAGCAGCCAAGAGAAGCGGGAGACTGGCGAGCAGTACTTC.

The CDR3 sequence: CASSTIDGNEQFF. The DNA of the CDR3 is TGTGCCAGCAGCACCATCGACGGCAATGAGCAGTTCTTC. The chain joins TRBV9 to TRBJ2-1, with D hard to call. Germline V gives CDR1 SGDLS, CDR2 YYNGEE. Between the trimmed V and J ends, which lost 4 bases and 6 bases, there was a span of 11 bases. This CDR3 is built from 13 residues. The whole variable domain, filled in from reference TRBV9 and TRBJ2-1, reads DSGVTQTPKHLITATGQRVTLRCSPRSGDLSVYWYQQSLDQGLQFLIQYYNGEERAKGNILERFSAQQFPDLHSELNLSSLELGDSALYFCASSTIDGNEQFFGPGTRLTVL.

The table lists this clonotype with a count of one. This chain uses TRBV20-1 with TRBJ2-7; no firm D call. V lost 3 bases and J lost 6, with 15 bases in between. The germline V gene has CDR1 DFQATT and CDR2 SNEGSKA (reference sequence). The CDR3 is 13 residues long. CDR3 amino acids: CSASFRTWGEQYF. The CDR3 bases are TGCAGTGCTAGTTTTCGAACCTGGGGCGAGCAGTACTTC.

This clonotype has just a few counts. The V gene is TRBV6-2 or TRBV6-3, the J gene TRBJ1-1, with TRBD1 matching over 7 bases. Germline V lookup: CDR1 MNHEY, CDR2 SVGEGT. After removal of 4 bases from V and 6 bases from J, the junction contained 5 bases not matched to a gene. The CDR3 extends over 13 amino acids. In nucleotides, the CDR3 is TGTGCCAGCAGTTTACGACAGGGATCTGAAGCTTTCTTT. Protein: CASSLRQGSEAFF.

This clonotype was detected a few times. This sequence joins TRBV20-1 and TRBJ1-4; D unresolved. The CDR3 extends over 10 amino acids. Germline V gives CDR1 DFQATT, CDR2 SNEGSKA (reference sequence). V was pared by 4 bases and J by 5 bases, with 2 bases between. The CDR3 reads CSAKNEKLFF. The CDR3 DNA sequence: TGCAGTGCTAAAAATGAAAAACTGTTTTTT.

This clonotype has more than one count but fewer than ten. The chain is built from TRBV5-1 and TRBJ2-1, with a weak D call TRBD1 (6 bases). Deletions cut 5 bases from V and 5 bases from J, with 14 bases between. This CDR3 is built from 14 residues. CDR1 is SGHRS, CDR2 YFSETQ, per germline. The DNA for the CDR3 is TGCGCCAGCAGTAAGCAGGGACAAGACAATGAGCAGTTCTTC. This codes for CASSKQGQDNEQFF.

The chain recombines TRBV11-2 with TRBJ2-3; D may correspond to TRBD1 or TRBD2 (5 bases each). There are 16 residues in the CDR3. Germline V gene data show CDR1 as SGHAT and CDR2 as FQNNGV. V was shortened by 5 bases and J by 5 bases, with 20 bases between the two germline ends. CDR3 DNA sequence: TGTGCCAGCAGCGGTCAACGGGGACCGTTGCGAGATACGCAGTATTTT. Encoded protein: CASSGQRGPLRDTQYF.

Concerning this clonotype: This may arise from a read error, as a much more abundant clone is one base away. The chain employs TRBV20-1 and TRBJ2-7, with D possibly matching TRBD1 (6 bases). V was clipped by 3 bases and J by 0 bases, with 18 bases between them. In germline, CDR1 is DFQATT, CDR2 SNEGSKA (reference sequence). The length of the CDR3 is 16 residues. CDR3: CSASEDWGPSSYEQYF. The CDR3 region has the DNA TGCAGTGCTAGTGAGGACTGGGGGCCCAGCTCCTACGAGCAGTACTTC.